Here is one TCR beta chain with its context. Its antigen is not known. Sequenced by immunoSEQ multiplex PCR; TCRdb stores in-frame clones only, minus some. The repertoire includes about 30,000 clones, just under 75% of them detected once, and over 3% sits in the top ten. This sample stems from a study of STAT5B mutations in CD4+ large granular lymphocyte leukemia. Study-wide results and limits: Compared with healthy controls (2/35), patient top clones favored TRBV06 (8/27). No patients shared main leukemic clonotypes, though around 24% appeared at low frequency elsewhere.

Germline V gene sequence: CDR1 MDHEN, CDR2 SYDVKM. The V end was cut by 2 bases, the J end by 2 bases, with 16 bases between. The CDR3 is made up of 17 amino acids. The TCR sequence derives from a human donor in good health. The chain uses TRBV28 and TRBJ1-3; the D gene is possibly TRBD1 (5 bases). Material: CD4+ T cells from blood buffy coats. CDR3 nucleotides: TGTGCCAGCAGTTTAATACTTTCGGGGGTTACTGGAAACACCATATATTTT. It translates to CASSLILSGVTGNTIYF.